The present T cell receptor (beta chain) was sequenced within a study of cytomegalovirus exposure and HLA in healthy donors. Study outcomes and limitations: A later analysis found TCR association rates differed by HLA locus, highest for DRB1 and lowest for HLA-C. Previous analysis showed most TCR beta V segments were productive about 90% or about 30% of the time. Researchers had no immune exposure information except CMV serostatus available.

Germline lookup yields CDR1 SGDLS and CDR2 YYNGEE. V was cut by 0 bases and J by 4 bases, with 22 bases left in between. CDR3 length: 18 amino acids. 60 Vbeta and 13 Jbeta primers were used in PCR. Libraries were prepared by immunoSEQ multiplex PCR; TCRdb keeps only in-frame clonotypes and omits some of them. The data contain 90,000 to 150,000 clones, around 79% of them singletons. Points on this clone: Its cognate antigen is unknown.

The origin of this receptor is a woman aged 25 to 39 in good health and CMV-seropositive. This sequence joins TRBV9 and TRBJ1-2; weak D call: TRBD1 (5 bases). Sequencing used PBMCs. CDR3 bases: TGTGCCAGCAGCGTAGTTAGCAATACAGGTGGCGCTGGCTATGGCTACACCTTC. The encoded protein is CASSVVSNTGGAGYGYTF.